This T cell receptor (beta chain) was documented in a study of cytomegalovirus exposure and HLA in healthy donors. Overall study results and limits: A later analysis linked a missense DCLRE1C variant to TCR beta V- and J-gene trimming. Certain sequence variants were highly shared and formed a cluster, and this cluster was likely a sequencing artifact. An analysis done earlier found most TCR beta V segments productive about 87% or about 30% of the time. Later work associated fewer than 20,000 TCR beta sequences with HLA alleles at 0.05 false discovery rate.

This clone was seen just once. What it binds is unknown. PCR used 60 Vbeta primers and 13 Jbeta primers. Profiling relied on immunoSEQ multiplex PCR, and the TCRdb table lists in-frame clones only, not all of them. Of about 100,000 clones listed, about 80% are singletons. J was trimmed by 4 bases and V by 10 bases; bases with no gene match: 12. Germline V gene lookup returns CDR1 MNHNS and CDR2 SASEGT. This CDR3 spans 14 amino acids. The source material was PBMCs. The J gene is TRBJ2-5, the V gene TRBV6-1, with TRBD1 matching over 7 bases. This sequence was found in a man aged 35-49 years in good health and CMV-seronegative. This chain's CDR3 is CATDRQGRGETQYF. The CDR3 DNA sequence: TGTGCCACCGACCGACAGGGTAGGGGAGAGACCCAGTACTTC.